These 5 T cell receptor beta chains share one sample of origin, sequenced in a study of T cells after yellow fever vaccination. TCRdb independently ran MiXCR on the 5' RACE reads; one entry per CDR3 protein. The sample yields around 930 distinct CDR3 sequences, 9.3% seen once. The source material was CD8+ T cells binding an NS4B(214-222) dextramer, sorted from PBMCs, sampled more than 40 days after the first yellow fever vaccination. Receptor source: a man aged 18 to 29 who received the YFV17D yellow fever vaccine.

By share of the sample, this clonotype is medium-sized. This chain uses TRBV15 with TRBJ2-2, with TRBD2 matching over 11 bases. This CDR3 comprises 20 residues. CDR1 LNHNV and CDR2 YYDKDF come from the germline V gene (reference sequence). Trimming cost V 0 bases and J 5 bases; bases outside gene matches: 14. The CDR3 nucleotides read TGTGCCACCAGCAGAGATGTAGAGGTGTTGGCTAGCGGGGGGACCGGGGAGCTGTTTTTT. It specifies CATSRDVEVLASGGTGELFF.

This clonotype has ten or more counts. V gene TRBV3-1 combines with J gene TRBJ2-7; D gene ambiguous. Per germline, CDR1 LGHDT and CDR2 YNNKEL (reference sequence). The CDR3 runs 16 residues. Trimming removed 0 bases from V and 1 base from J, with 13 bases in between. The CDR3 here is CASSQDLRRPSYEQYF. CDR3 coding DNA: TGTGCCAGCAGCCAAGATCTCCGCCGGCCTTCCTACGAGCAGTACTTC.

This clonotype is medium-sized. The chain is built from TRBV27 and TRBJ1-2, with TRBD1 matching 8 bases. The CDR3 sequence is 13 residues long. Germline assignment: CDR1 MNHEY and CDR2 SMNVEV (reference sequence). Trimming at V came to 5 bases and at J to 4 bases, leaving 3 bases not matched to a gene. This chain's CDR3 is CASSPTGAYGYTF. The CDR3 DNA is TGTGCCAGCAGTCCGACAGGGGCCTATGGCTACACCTTC.

By share, this clonotype counts as large (0.1 to 1%). The genes are TRBV9 and TRBJ2-1, with 7 nucleotides matching TRBD2. Losses at the gene ends were 3 bases for V and 3 bases for J; bases not matched to a gene: 3. There are 14 residues in the CDR3. In germline, CDR1 is SGDLS, CDR2 YYNGEE. The CDR3 spells CASSEGTNYNEQFF. The CDR3 DNA sequence: TGTGCCAGCAGCGAGGGGACTAACTACAATGAGCAGTTCTTC.

This clonotype is judged medium-sized (0.01 to 0.1%). The V and J genes are TRBV27 and TRBJ2-3, with D perhaps matching TRBD2 (7 bases). The CDR3 runs to 17 residues. Germline lookup yields CDR1 MNHEY and CDR2 SMNVEV (reference sequence). V shed 4 bases and J shed 0 bases, with 17 bases lying between them. CDR3 sequence: CASSSGRGGGSTDTQYF. The DNA of the CDR3 is TGTGCCAGCAGTTCTGGACGTGGGGGGGGCAGCACAGATACGCAGTATTTT.